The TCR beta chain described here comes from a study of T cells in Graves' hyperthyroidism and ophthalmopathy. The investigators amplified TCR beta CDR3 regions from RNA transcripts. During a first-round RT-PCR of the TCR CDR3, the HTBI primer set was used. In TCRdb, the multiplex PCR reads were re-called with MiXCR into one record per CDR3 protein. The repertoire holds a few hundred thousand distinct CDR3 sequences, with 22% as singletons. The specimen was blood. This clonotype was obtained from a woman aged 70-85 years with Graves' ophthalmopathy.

CDR3 sequence reads: CASSLRAGVYNEQFF. For the CDR3, the DNA is TGTGCCAGCAGCTTGAGGGCAGGGGTCTACAATGAGCAGTTCTTC. The chain joins TRBV5-4 to TRBJ2-1; the D gene is possibly TRBD1 (6 bases). The CDR3 is 15 residues long. V was shortened by 1 base and J by 3 bases, with 11 bases between the two germline ends. Germline values: CDR1 SGHNT, CDR2 YYREEE (reference sequence). The complete variable domain, with remaining parts taken from reference TRBV5-4 and TRBJ2-1, reads ETGVTQSPTHLIKTRGQQVTLRCSSQSGHNTVSWYQQALGQGPQFIFQYYREEENGRGNFPPRFSGLQFPNYSSELNVNALELDDSALYLCASSLRAGVYNEQFFGPGTRLTVL.